These 3 T cell receptor beta chains share one sample of origin, sequenced in a study of cytomegalovirus exposure and HLA in healthy donors. It was with 60 Vbeta and 13 Jbeta primers that the PCR ran. The method was immunoSEQ multiplex PCR; TCRdb's version includes in-frame clones alone and lacks a portion of them. The sample shows roughly 120,000 clones, 80% to 90% of them seen only once. The source material was PBMCs. The receptors stem from a male donor in good health and CMV-seropositive.

CDR3 sequence (DNA): TGTGCCAGCAGTTTCTCTAGCGGGAGTCGTGGTCGCACAGATACGCAGTATTTT. The encoded protein is CASSFSSGSRGRTDTQYF. V is TRBV28 and J is TRBJ2-3; 10 nucleotides agree with TRBD2. V lost 3 bases, J lost 1 base, and 10 bases stayed unmatched. There are 18 residues in the CDR3. CDR1 and CDR2 from the germline V gene are MDHEN and SYDVKM.

This chain joins TRBV7-2 and TRBJ2-7, with 10 nucleotides matching TRBD2. CDR1 is SGHTA, CDR2 FQGNSA, per germline. The CDR3 loop spans 16 amino acids. The V gene end was trimmed by 2 bases and the J gene end by 1 base; junction bases not matched to a gene: 5. CDR3 residues: CASSLSRTSGSYEQYF. CDR3 nucleotide sequence: TGTGCCAGCAGCTTAAGTAGGACTAGCGGATCCTACGAGCAGTACTTC.

The chain recombines TRBV5-1 with TRBJ2-4, with D possibly TRBD1 on 5 matching bases. There are 15 residues in the CDR3. Germline V lookup: CDR1 SGHRS, CDR2 YFSETQ. Trimming cost V 5 bases and J 2 bases, with 14 bases left between them. This CDR3 reads CASSEPLGPKNIQYF. The CDR3 DNA sequence: TGCGCCAGCAGTGAGCCTCTGGGGCCCAAAAACATTCAGTACTTC.